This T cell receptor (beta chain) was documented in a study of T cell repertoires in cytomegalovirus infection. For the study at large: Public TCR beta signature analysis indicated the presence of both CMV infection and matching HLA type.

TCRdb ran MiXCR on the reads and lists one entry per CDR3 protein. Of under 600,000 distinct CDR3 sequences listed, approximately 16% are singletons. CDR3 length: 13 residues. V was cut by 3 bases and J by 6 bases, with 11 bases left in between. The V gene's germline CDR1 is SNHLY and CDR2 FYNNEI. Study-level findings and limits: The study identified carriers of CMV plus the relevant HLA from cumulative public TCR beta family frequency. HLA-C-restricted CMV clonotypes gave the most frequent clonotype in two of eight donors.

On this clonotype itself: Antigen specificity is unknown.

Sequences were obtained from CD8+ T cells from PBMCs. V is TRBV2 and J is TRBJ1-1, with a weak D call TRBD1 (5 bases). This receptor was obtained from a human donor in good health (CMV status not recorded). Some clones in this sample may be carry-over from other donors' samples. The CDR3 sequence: CASSDGDYPEAFF. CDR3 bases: TGTGCCAGCAGTGACGGGGACTACCCTGAAGCTTTCTTT.